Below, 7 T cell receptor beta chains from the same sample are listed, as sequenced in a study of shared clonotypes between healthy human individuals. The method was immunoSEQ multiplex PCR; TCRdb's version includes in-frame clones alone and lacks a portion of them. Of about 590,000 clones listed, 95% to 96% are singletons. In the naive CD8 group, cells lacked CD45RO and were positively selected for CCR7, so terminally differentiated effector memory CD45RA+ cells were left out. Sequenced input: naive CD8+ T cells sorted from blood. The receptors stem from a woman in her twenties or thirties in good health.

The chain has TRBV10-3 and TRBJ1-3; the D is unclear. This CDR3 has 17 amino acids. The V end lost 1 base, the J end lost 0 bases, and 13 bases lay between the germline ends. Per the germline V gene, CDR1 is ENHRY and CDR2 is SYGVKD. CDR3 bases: TGTGCCATCAGTGAGTTAGGGCCCCGGACCTCTGGAAACACCATATATTTT. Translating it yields CAISELGPRTSGNTIYF.

DNA of the CDR3: TGCGCCAGCAGCCCCCCCAGCGGGGACGATACGCAGTATTTT. This codes for CASSPPSGDDTQYF. This sequence joins TRBV4-1 and TRBJ2-3; 7 bases are a match to TRBD2. V trimming: 4 bases; J trimming: 6 bases; junction bases outside the gene matches: 7. The CDR3 length is 14 residues. Germline assignment: CDR1 MGHRA and CDR2 YSYEKL.

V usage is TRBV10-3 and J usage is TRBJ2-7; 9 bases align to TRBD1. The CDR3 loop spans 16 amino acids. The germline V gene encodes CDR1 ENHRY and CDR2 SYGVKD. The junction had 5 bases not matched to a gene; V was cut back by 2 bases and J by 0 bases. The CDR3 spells CAISEDGTGPSYEQYF. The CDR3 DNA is TGTGCCATCAGTGAGGATGGGACAGGGCCCTCCTACGAGCAGTACTTC.

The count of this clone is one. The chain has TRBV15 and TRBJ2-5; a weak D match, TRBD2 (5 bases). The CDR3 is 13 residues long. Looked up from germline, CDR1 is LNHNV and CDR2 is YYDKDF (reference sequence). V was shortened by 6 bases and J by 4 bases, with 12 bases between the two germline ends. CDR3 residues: CATRGVLRETQYF. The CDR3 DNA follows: TGTGCCACCAGGGGAGTCCTCCGAGAGACCCAGTACTTC.

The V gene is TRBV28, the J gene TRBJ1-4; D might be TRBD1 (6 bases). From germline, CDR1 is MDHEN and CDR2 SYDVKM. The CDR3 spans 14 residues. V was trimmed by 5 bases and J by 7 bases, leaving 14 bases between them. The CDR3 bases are TGTGCCAGCAGTACAGGGTTCGAGGGTGAAAAACTGTTTTTT. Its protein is CASSTGFEGEKLFF.

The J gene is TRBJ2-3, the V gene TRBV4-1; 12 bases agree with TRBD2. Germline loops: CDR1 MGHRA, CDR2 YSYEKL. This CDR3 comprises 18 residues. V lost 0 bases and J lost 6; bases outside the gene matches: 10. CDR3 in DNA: TGCGCCAGCAGCCAAGATTTTCAGACTAGCGGGAGTTGGGATACGCAGTATTTT. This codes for CASSQDFQTSGSWDTQYF.

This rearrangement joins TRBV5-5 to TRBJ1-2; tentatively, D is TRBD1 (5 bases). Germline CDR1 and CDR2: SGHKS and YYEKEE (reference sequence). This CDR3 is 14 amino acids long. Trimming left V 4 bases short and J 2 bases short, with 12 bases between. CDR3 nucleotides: TGTGCCAGCAGCCCATGGGACGGGAACTATGGCTACACCTTC. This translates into CASSPWDGNYGYTF.